This T cell receptor beta chain is drawn from a study of control samples from healthy donors and cancer patients. This clone was recorded once. Sequenced by immunoSEQ multiplex PCR; TCRdb stores in-frame clones only, minus some. This sample yields about 120,000 clones, of which just under 95% are seen a single time; 5.5% to 7% belongs to the top ten. The germline V and J ends were trimmed by 4 bases and 5 bases, with 6 bases remaining between them. The CDR3 extends over 10 amino acids. Per germline, CDR1 SQVTM and CDR2 ANQGSEA. The sample consisted of blood. This receptor was obtained from a man aged 18 to 35 in good health. The chain recombines TRBV29-1 with TRBJ2-7, with D possibly matching TRBD2 (5 bases). The CDR3 reads CSVAGDEQYF. In DNA form, the CDR3 reads TGCAGCGTTGCCGGGGACGAGCAGTACTTC.